The clone carrying this T cell receptor (beta chain) has a count of ten or more. MiXCR was run by TCRdb on the multiplex PCR reads, yielding one entry per CDR3 protein. The sample carries approximately 230,000 distinct CDR3 sequences, under 40% recorded once. The sample originates from a study of breast tumors, draining lymph nodes, adjacent tissues. The lymph nodes were axillary draining lymph nodes from breast cancer patients. V gave up 3 bases and J gave up 0 bases, with 6 bases separating them. CDR1 and CDR2 from the germline V gene are LGHDT and YNNKEL (reference sequence). The CDR3 has 15 amino acids.

The chain carries TRBV3-1 and TRBJ2-6; no firm D call. The TCR originated in a female donor with breast cancer. Some clones in this sample may be carry-over from other donors' samples. The sample was axillary lymph node tissue. In DNA form, the CDR3 reads TGTGCCAGCAGCCATGGAAGCTCTGGGGCCAACGTCCTGACTTTC. It encodes CASSHGSSGANVLTF.